This T cell receptor (beta chain) was observed in a study of STAT5B mutations in CD4+ large granular lymphocyte leukemia. In the source study's methods: Productive clonotypes were detectable down to 2.59 x 10-5 frequency. The assay was immunoSEQ multiplex PCR, and TCRdb's table has in-frame clones only and misses some. V, J and clone size are taken as reported in that table, and D and trimming were inferred from the DNA itself. The sample lists about 40,000 clones, approximately 80% seen once, with 3.5% to 4% in the top ten. Study-wide points: Higher CD4+ than CD8+ T-LGLL clonality might reflect small sample size. Patient CD4-sorted repertoires stayed more clonal than healthy ones after leukemic-clone removal. 8/27 top patient clones versus 2/35 control clones were TRBV06-family.

This clone was seen a few times. The antigen is undetermined. Trimming took 3 bases from V and 0 from J, leaving 9 bases between them. CDR1 and CDR2 from the germline V gene are SNHLY and FYNNEI. The CDR3 runs to 14 residues. Sequenced sample: CD4+ T cells from blood buffy coats. The gene calls are TRBV2 and TRBJ2-7; D possibly corresponds to TRBD2 (5 bases). The origin of this receptor is a human donor in good health. The DNA for the CDR3 is TGTGCCAGCAGTGAGGAGACTACCTCCTACGAGCAGTACTTC. Translation: CASSEETTSYEQYF.